A selection of T cell receptor beta chains follows, all from one sample in a study of shared T cell receptors in the human thymus. The method was immunoSEQ multiplex PCR; TCRdb's version includes in-frame clones alone and lacks a portion of them. The top ten clones hold 0.0094% of a sample with over 650,000 clones, roughly 86% of them seen once. These data were also reused for a study on human thymus T cells.

Sequencing was carried out using thymocytes. Receptors were obtained from a boy younger than two with a congenital heart defect. The CDR3 runs from the conserved cysteine through the conserved F or W. The order of the fields is J gene, clone size, D gene, V gene, CDR3 protein, CDR3 DNA. A D gene is named only where the DNA matches it firmly. Clone size appears in some rows only: once, few, many, or a class for an expanded clone.

j_gene: TRBJ1-6
abundance: few
d_gene: .
v_gene: TRBV7-9
CDR3aa: CASSADPTDFSPLHF
CDR3nt: TGTGCCAGCAGCGCCGACCCGACAGACTTTTCACCCCTCCACTTT

j_gene: TRBJ2-6
abundance: .
d_gene: .
v_gene: TRBV19
CDR3aa: CASSVALGSGANVLTF
CDR3nt: TGTGCCAGTAGTGTGGCCCTAGGCTCTGGGGCCAACGTCCTGACTTTC

j_gene: TRBJ2-1
abundance: .
d_gene: TRBD1
v_gene: TRBV27
CDR3aa: CASSNLDRGRGEQFF
CDR3nt: TGTGCCAGCAGTAACCTGGACAGGGGGCGAGGTGAGCAGTTCTTC

j_gene: TRBJ1-4
abundance: .
d_gene: TRBD1
v_gene: TRBV14
CDR3aa: CASSQAQGVDEKLFF
CDR3nt: TGTGCCAGCAGCCAAGCCCAGGGGGTTGATGAAAAACTGTTTTTT

j_gene: TRBJ1-1
abundance: .
d_gene: TRBD1
v_gene: TRBV5-6
CDR3aa: CASSLFSPGQGKNTEAFF
CDR3nt: TGTGCCAGCAGCTTGTTTTCCCCGGGACAGGGGAAGAACACTGAAGCTTTCTTT

j_gene: TRBJ2-1
abundance: once
d_gene: .
v_gene: TRBV30
CDR3aa: CALSQGSSDEQFF
CDR3nt: TGTGCCTTGTCGCAGGGGAGCTCCGATGAGCAGTTCTTC

j_gene: TRBJ2-3
abundance: .
d_gene: TRBD2
v_gene: TRBV28
CDR3aa: CASSFGGGTDTQYF
CDR3nt: TGTGCCAGCAGTTTCGGGGGGGGCACAGATACGCAGTATTTT

j_gene: TRBJ2-7
abundance: once
d_gene: .
v_gene: TRBV4-3
CDR3aa: CASSQEGRDNYEQYF
CDR3nt: TGCGCCAGCAGCCAAGAAGGTCGAGACAACTACGAGCAGTACTTC

j_gene: TRBJ2-2
abundance: .
d_gene: TRBD1
v_gene: TRBV5-1
CDR3aa: CASSSRTGTFTANTGELFF
CDR3nt: TGCGCCAGCAGCTCGCGGACAGGAACATTTACCGCGAACACCGGGGAGCTGTTTTTT

j_gene: TRBJ2-3
abundance: .
d_gene: .
v_gene: TRBV29-1
CDR3aa: CSVARQFRTDTQYF
CDR3nt: TGCAGCGTTGCCCGACAGTTCCGCACAGATACGCAGTATTTT

j_gene: TRBJ2-7
abundance: .
d_gene: TRBD2
v_gene: TRBV5-1
CDR3aa: CASSLGWGRTSVNEQYF
CDR3nt: TGCGCCAGCAGCTTGGGTTGGGGGAGGACTAGCGTCAACGAGCAGTACTTC

j_gene: TRBJ2-7
abundance: once
d_gene: TRBD1
v_gene: TRBV6-5
CDR3aa: CASRKTGATYEQYF
CDR3nt: TGTGCCAGCAGGAAGACAGGGGCTACATACGAGCAGTACTTC

j_gene: TRBJ2-5
abundance: .
d_gene: .
v_gene: TRBV2
CDR3aa: CASLNLGTQYF
CDR3nt: TGTGCCAGCTTAAACCTCGGGACCCAGTACTTC

j_gene: TRBJ1-3
abundance: .
d_gene: TRBD1
v_gene: TRBV25-1
CDR3aa: CASSEQTGDRSGNTIYF
CDR3nt: TGTGCCAGCAGTGAACAGACAGGGGATCGCTCTGGAAACACCATATATTTT

j_gene: TRBJ2-3
abundance: .
d_gene: .
v_gene: TRBV25-1
CDR3aa: CASSAPRPDSSTDTQYF
CDR3nt: TGTGCCAGCAGTGCCCCAAGGCCCGACTCTAGCACAGATACGCAGTATTTT

j_gene: TRBJ2-7
abundance: .
d_gene: .
v_gene: TRBV5-4
CDR3aa: CASSLDRTYEQYF
CDR3nt: TGTGCCAGCAGCTTGGACAGGACCTACGAGCAGTACTTC

j_gene: TRBJ2-3
abundance: .
d_gene: TRBD1
v_gene: TRBV5-8
CDR3aa: CASSFHRDRLTDTQYF
CDR3nt: TGTGCCAGCAGCTTCCACCGGGACAGGCTTACAGATACGCAGTATTTT

j_gene: TRBJ1-2
abundance: .
d_gene: .
v_gene: TRBV7-9
CDR3aa: CASSLERAGALILYGYTF
CDR3nt: TGTGCCAGCAGCTTAGAGAGGGCAGGGGCACTAATTCTCTATGGCTACACCTTC